The T cell receptor beta chain described here comes from a study of OX40 agonist ivuxolimab in advanced cancers. Germline-derived CDR1 and CDR2 are SQVTM and ANQGSEA. Trimming removed 4 bases at V and 9 bases at J, with 21 bases between. This CDR3 has 14 residues. Method: immunoSEQ multiplex PCR; TCRdb's copy keeps in-frame clones and lacks some. The sample lists more than 80,000 clones, over 75% occurring once. The sequence was obtained from an adult with an advanced solid tumor such as melanoma, head and neck, liver or kidney cancer. Sequences were derived from CD4+ or CD8+ T cells sorted from blood, sampled in a trial of the OX40 agonist ivuxolimab. V usage is TRBV29-1 and J usage is TRBJ1-2, with a tentative D call TRBD1 (6 bases). The CDR3 DNA reads as TGCAGCGTTGGAGAACCACAGGACAGAGGAAGCTACACCTTC. This gives the protein CSVGEPQDRGSYTF. Looking up the rest from reference TRBV29-1 and TRBJ1-2 gives the full variable domain: SAVISQKPSRDICQRGTSLTIQCQVDSQVTMMFWYRQQPGQSLTLIATANQGSEATYESGFVIDKFPISRPNLTFSTLTVSNMSPEDSSIYLCSVGEPQDRGSYTFGSGTRLTVV.